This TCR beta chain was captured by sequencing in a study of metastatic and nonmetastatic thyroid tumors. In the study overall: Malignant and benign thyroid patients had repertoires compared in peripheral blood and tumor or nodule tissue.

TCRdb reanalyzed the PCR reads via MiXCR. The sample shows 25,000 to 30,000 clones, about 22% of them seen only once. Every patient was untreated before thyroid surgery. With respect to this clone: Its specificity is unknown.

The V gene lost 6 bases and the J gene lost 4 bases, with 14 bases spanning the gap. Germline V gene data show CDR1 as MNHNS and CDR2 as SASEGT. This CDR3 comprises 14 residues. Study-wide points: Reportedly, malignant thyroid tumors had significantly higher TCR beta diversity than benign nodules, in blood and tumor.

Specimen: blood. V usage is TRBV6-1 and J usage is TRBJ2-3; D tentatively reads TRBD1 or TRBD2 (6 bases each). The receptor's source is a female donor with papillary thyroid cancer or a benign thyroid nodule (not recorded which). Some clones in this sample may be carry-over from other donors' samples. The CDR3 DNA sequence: TGTGCCAGCAGCATCGGGGGCGGCCCAGATACGCAGTATTTT. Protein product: CASSIGGGPDTQYF.